This TCR beta chain was found in a study of regulatory T cells in long-lasting Graves disease. A word on this clonotype: Its target is not known.

Regarding the study as a whole: Graves' patients with persistent disease showed TCR diversity lower than patients newly diagnosed.

Specified time point: newly diagnosed GD, antithyroid drugs for less than 3 months. The TCR library was made from RNA extracted from PBMCs. Both iRepertoire HTBI primers and Arm-PCR of CDR3 regions were used to build the TCR beta libraries. TCRdb processed the multiplex PCR reads anew with MiXCR; each CDR3 protein has one entry. The table has 390,000 or so distinct CDR3 sequences, 12% seen once. This sample also belongs to another study, concerning T cells in Graves' hyperthyroidism and ophthalmopathy.

Specimen: peripheral blood mononuclear cells (PBMCs), collected at new diagnosis, from a patient treated with antithyroid drugs. The clonotype comes from a woman younger than 35 with Graves disease.

In nucleotides, the CDR3 is TGTGCCAGCAGTTTAGAAGGGGGCTATGGAAACACCATATATTTT. As protein: CASSLEGGYGNTIYF. The rearrangement joins TRBV12-3 or TRBV12-4 to TRBJ1-3, with 7 bases identical to TRBD1. The CDR3 has 15 residues. V shed 1 base, J shed 3 bases, and the junction held 3 bases outside the gene matches.